The 29 T cell receptor beta chains below come from one sample, sequenced in a study of shared clonotypes between healthy human individuals. The method was immunoSEQ multiplex PCR; TCRdb's version includes in-frame clones alone and lacks a portion of them. The sample comprises some 2,400,000 clones, 90% to 97% of which are singletons, and roughly 0.13% rests with the top ten. The sequenced material came from naive CD4+ T cells sorted from blood. Specified subset: CD45RA+ positively selected. These receptors were taken from a man between 18 and 35 years old in good health.

The chain employs TRBV10-3 and TRBJ1-3; D may be TRBD1 (6 bases). CDR3 length equals 19 residues. Trimming stripped 6 bases from V and 0 bases from J, with 24 bases between. Germline-derived CDR1 and CDR2 are ENHRY and SYGVKD. The CDR3 nucleotides are TGTGCCATCAGCCCCACGGGGGGCCAGATTTTAGACTCTGGAAACACCATATATTTT. Translating it yields CAISPTGGQILDSGNTIYF.

The V and J genes are TRBV4-3 and TRBJ2-2, with 9 bases matching TRBD2. This CDR3 has 17 amino acids. The junction had 6 bases not matched to a gene; V was cut back by 3 bases and J by 1 base. Germline V gene lookup returns CDR1 LGHNA and CDR2 YSLEER. The CDR3: CASSQTAGGGNTGELFF. The CDR3 DNA sequence: TGCGCCAGCAGCCAGACAGCGGGAGGAGGGAACACCGGGGAGCTGTTTTTT.

The chain has TRBV9 and TRBJ2-1, with a weak D call TRBD1 (5 bases). V lost 0 bases and J lost 10, with 14 bases in between. Looked up from germline, CDR1 is SGDLS and CDR2 is YYNGEE. This CDR3 region has 14 residues. The CDR3 DNA reads TGTGCCAGCAGCGTAGCTACAATGGGGCGGGAGCAGTTCTTC. It specifies CASSVATMGREQFF. Full variable domain (rest looked up from reference TRBV9 and TRBJ2-1): DSGVTQTPKHLITATGQRVTLRCSPRSGDLSVYWYQQSLDQGLQFLIQYYNGEERAKGNILERFSAQQFPDLHSELNLSSLELGDSALYFCASSVATMGREQFFGPGTRLTVL.

This chain uses TRBV5-1 with TRBJ1-1; D gene unclear. In germline, CDR1 is SGHRS, CDR2 YFSETQ. Deletions cut 0 bases from V and 1 base from J, with 7 bases between. The CDR3 totals 14 residues. CDR3 in DNA: TGCGCCAGCAGCTTGGCTTGGGGGAACACTGAAGCTTTCTTT. Protein: CASSLAWGNTEAFF.

The V call is TRBV6-5, the J call TRBJ2-7; a possible D gene is TRBD1 (5 bases). CDR1 is MNHEY and CDR2 is SVGAGI in the germline V gene. The CDR3 contains 16 residues. V dropped 0 bases and J dropped 1 base, with 13 bases sitting between them. Written as DNA, the CDR3 is TGTGCCAGCAGTTACTCTTTCAGGGTCCAGTCCTACGAGCAGTACTTC. As protein: CASSYSFRVQSYEQYF.

V usage is TRBV6-4 and J usage is TRBJ2-7; D unresolved. The length of the CDR3 is 14 residues. Trimming removed 2 bases from V and 3 bases from J, with 11 bases in between. Germline lookup yields CDR1 MRHNA and CDR2 SNTAGT. The CDR3 region has the DNA TGTGCCAGCAGTGACGTTGCCAGGTTCTACGAGCAGTACTTC. As protein: CASSDVARFYEQYF.

J is TRBJ2-7 and V is TRBV5-4, with TRBD2 identical over 11 bases. After removal of 4 bases from V and 4 bases from J, the junction contained 7 bases not matched to a gene. Per germline, CDR1 SGHNT and CDR2 YYREEE (reference sequence). The CDR3 loop spans 15 amino acids. The CDR3 DNA is TGTGCCAGCAGCCGGGCCGGGACTAGCGGTTACGAGCAGTACTTC. Encoded protein: CASSRAGTSGYEQYF.

J is TRBJ2-7 and V is TRBV2; 8 nucleotides agree with TRBD1. J lost 6 bases, V lost 7 bases, and 8 bases had no gene match. Germline assignment: CDR1 SNHLY and CDR2 FYNNEI. The CDR3 is 13 amino acids. The CDR3 spells CASTGQGNLEQYF. CDR3 nucleotides: TGTGCCAGCACCGGACAGGGAAACCTCGAGCAGTACTTC.

This chain joins TRBV2 and TRBJ1-1; D might be TRBD1 (5 bases). CDR1 is SNHLY and CDR2 is FYNNEI in the germline V gene. Trimming cost V 6 bases and J 4 bases, with 9 bases left between them. The CDR3 extends over 12 amino acids. CDR3 residues: CASRGLATEAFF. The DNA of the CDR3 is TGTGCCAGCAGGGGGCTGGCCACTGAAGCTTTCTTT.

Comments on this clone: Other DNA sequences in the sample encode the same CDR3. The chain recombines TRBV19 with TRBJ2-3, with D possibly matching TRBD1 (7 bases). This CDR3 has 12 amino acids. Deletions cut 5 bases from V and 6 bases from J, with 9 bases between. Germline V lookup: CDR1 LNHDA, CDR2 SQIVND (reference sequence). The CDR3 DNA reads TGTGCCAGTAGTCCAGGGGGGGATACGCAGTATTTT. It specifies CASSPGGDTQYF.

For this clone: The junction and the germline gene differ at one end; a read error may be behind it. V is TRBV5-4 and J is TRBJ2-5; D gene ambiguous. The CDR3 contains 14 residues. CDR1 and CDR2 (germline): SGHNT, YYREEE (reference sequence). CDR3 in DNA: TGTGCCAGCAGATTGGACCTGGCTCAAGAGACCCAGTACTTC. Translating gives CASRLDLAQETQYF.

The chain joins TRBV9 to TRBJ2-7; tentatively, D is TRBD1 (5 bases). The CDR3 contains 15 residues. CDR1 SGDLS and CDR2 YYNGEE come from the germline V gene. Trimming cost V 0 bases and J 2 bases, with 12 bases left between them. In DNA, the CDR3 is TGTGCCAGCAGCGTAGGCACAGGCCCCACCTACGAGCAGTACTTC. Amino acid sequence: CASSVGTGPTYEQYF.

This clone appeared a single time. This chain connects TRBV2 to TRBJ1-1, with 7 bases matching TRBD1. Germline V gene sequence: CDR1 SNHLY, CDR2 FYNNEI. The CDR3 has 14 amino acids. The V and J ends lost 2 bases and 6 bases, in that order; junction bases with no gene match: 6. CDR3 region: CASSETFQGAEAFF. CDR3 DNA: TGTGCCAGCAGTGAAACTTTTCAGGGGGCTGAAGCTTTCTTT.

Comment on this clone: This sample also contains other DNA sequences that code for the same CDR3. V usage is TRBV9 and J usage is TRBJ2-3, with 9 bases that match TRBD2. CDR1 and CDR2 from the germline V gene are SGDLS and YYNGEE. Trimming cost V 7 bases and J 1 base; bases outside gene matches: 1. CDR3 size: 13 residues. In DNA, the CDR3 is TGTGCCAGCCGGACTAGCGGCACAGATACGCAGTATTTT. Protein: CASRTSGTDTQYF.

The rearrangement links TRBV5-6 to TRBJ2-1; the match to TRBD2 covers 9 bases. Germline CDR1 is SGHDT and CDR2 is YYEEEE. The CDR3 runs 15 residues. Trimming at V came to 5 bases and at J to 5 bases, leaving 8 bases not matched to a gene. In DNA, the CDR3 is TGTGCCAGCAGGAGCCTGGTAGCGGGAGACAATGAGCAGTTCTTC. It codes for CASRSLVAGDNEQFF.

V usage is TRBV27 and J usage is TRBJ1-1; no firm D call. The V end was cut by 6 bases, the J end by 1 base, with 9 bases between. There are 13 residues in the CDR3. Germline CDR1 is MNHEY and CDR2 is SMNVEV (reference sequence). CDR3 nucleotide sequence: TGTGCCAGCAGCCCAAAGGGGAACACTGAAGCTTTCTTT. Its protein product is CASSPKGNTEAFF.

The chain links TRBV5-6 to TRBJ2-2; possibly TRBD2 for D (5 bases). Trimming pared 4 bases from V and 7 bases from J, leaving 14 bases between. Germline V lookup: CDR1 SGHDT, CDR2 YYEEEE. The CDR3 totals 14 residues. The CDR3 region has the DNA TGTGCCAGCAGCGAAACTAGGTTAGGCGGGGAGCTGTTTTTT. Translation: CASSETRLGGELFF.

The chain couples TRBV28 to TRBJ1-4; 7 bases are a match to TRBD1. CDR3 size: 17 residues. The germline gives CDR1 MDHEN, CDR2 SYDVKM. V gave up 3 bases and J gave up 5 bases; unmatched junction bases: 12. CDR3 in amino acids: CASSLSRGGSWNEKLFF. CDR3 nucleotide sequence: TGTGCCAGCAGTTTGTCCAGGGGGGGCAGTTGGAATGAAAAACTGTTTTTT.

The chain has TRBV30 and TRBJ1-4; a weak D match, TRBD1 (6 bases). CDR3 length equals 15 residues. With 0 bases removed from V and 6 bases from J, the gap between germline ends came to 14 bases. CDR1 is GTSNPN and CDR2 is SVGIG in the germline V gene (reference sequence). The CDR3 reads CAWSVQTGSYEKLFF. The CDR3 nucleotides read TGTGCCTGGAGTGTACAGACAGGTTCTTATGAAAAACTGTTTTTT.

V usage is TRBV6-1 and J usage is TRBJ2-7; possibly TRBD1 for D (6 bases). The CDR3 covers 17 residues. V dropped 1 base and J dropped 1 base, with 17 bases sitting between them. Germline V CDR1 and CDR2: MNHNS, SASEGT. Here the CDR3 reads CASSEGRQGITSYEQYF. In nucleotides, the CDR3 is TGTGCCAGCAGTGAAGGACGGCAGGGGATCACTTCCTACGAGCAGTACTTC.

The chain carries TRBV9 and TRBJ2-3; 15 nucleotides agree with TRBD2. Germline assignment: CDR1 SGDLS and CDR2 YYNGEE. The V and J ends lost 4 bases and 0 bases, in that order; junction bases with no gene match: 6. The CDR3 has 18 amino acids. CDR3 sequence reads: CASSLGTSGGSSTDTQYF. Here the CDR3 DNA reads TGTGCCAGCAGCCTCGGGACTAGCGGGGGGTCTAGCACAGATACGCAGTATTTT.

V and J are TRBV20-1 and TRBJ1-1; D uncertain. Germline V lookup: CDR1 DFQATT, CDR2 SNEGSKA (reference sequence). V was clipped by 3 bases and J by 4 bases, with 3 bases between them. CDR3 length: 10 residues. The CDR3 loop reads CSASFTEAFF. CDR3 nucleotide sequence: TGCAGTGCTAGTTTCACTGAAGCTTTCTTT.

V is TRBV5-5 and J is TRBJ1-5, with TRBD1 matching over 7 bases. Germline CDR1 is SGHKS and CDR2 is YYEKEE (reference sequence). CDR3 length equals 16 residues. After removal of 3 bases from V and 2 bases from J, the junction contained 8 bases not matched to a gene. CDR3 protein: CASSSDRNSGNQPQHF. As DNA, the CDR3 is TGTGCCAGCAGCTCGGACAGGAACAGCGGCAATCAGCCCCAGCATTTT.

For this clone: The sample carries other DNA sequences with the same CDR3. V and J are TRBV5-1 and TRBJ1-1, with 9 positions matching TRBD1. CDR1 is SGHRS and CDR2 is YFSETQ in the germline V gene. The CDR3 is 16 amino acids. Germline trimming cut 3 bases from V and 0 bases from J; bases unmatched to any gene: 6. CDR3 residues: CASSSGQGTMNTEAFF. DNA of the CDR3: TGCGCCAGCAGCTCGGGACAGGGAACGATGAACACTGAAGCTTTCTTT.

The chain combines TRBV7-6 with TRBJ2-7; 7 bases match TRBD1. This CDR3 has 14 residues. CDR1 and CDR2 (germline): SGHVS, FNYEAQ. The junction had 2 bases not matched to a gene; V was cut back by 1 base and J by 2 bases. The CDR3 here is CASSLVQGTYEQYF. The DNA for the CDR3 is TGTGCCAGCAGCTTAGTACAGGGGACCTACGAGCAGTACTTC.

The chain combines TRBV19 with TRBJ1-1; 8 bases are a match to TRBD1. Germline CDR1 reads LNHDA; CDR2 reads SQIVND (reference sequence). The CDR3 length is 15 residues. Losses at the gene ends were 5 bases for V and 1 base for J; bases not matched to a gene: 6. The CDR3 spells CASSPRTGPNTEAFF. CDR3 coding DNA: TGTGCCAGTAGTCCGCGGACAGGGCCGAACACTGAAGCTTTCTTT.

The V gene is TRBV28, the J gene TRBJ2-4; TRBD1 agrees at 8 bases. V shed 5 bases and J 3 bases; nucleotides not matched to a gene: 12. Looked up from germline, CDR1 is MDHEN and CDR2 is SYDVKM. The CDR3 is 17 residues long. The CDR3 reads CASSTPGQGGGKNIQYF. The CDR3 DNA sequence: TGTGCCAGCAGTACCCCCGGACAGGGCGGTGGCAAAAACATTCAGTACTTC.

Concerning this clone: This CDR3 is also generated by other DNA sequences in the sample. The J gene is TRBJ2-1, the V gene TRBV19; TRBD2 matches 9 bases. V dropped 4 bases and J dropped 4; count of bases not matched to a gene: 2. Germline lookup yields CDR1 LNHDA and CDR2 SQIVND (reference sequence). The length of the CDR3 is 14 residues. CDR3 nucleotide sequence: TGTGCCAGTAGTAATAGCGGGGGATACAATGAGCAGTTCTTC. The encoded protein is CASSNSGGYNEQFF.

This rearrangement joins TRBV6-6 to TRBJ2-1; D might be TRBD2 (5 bases). V was pared by 10 bases and J by 4 bases, with 23 bases between. Germline loops: CDR1 MNHNY, CDR2 SVGAGI (reference sequence). The CDR3 totals 16 residues. CDR3 DNA sequence: TGTGCCACCCGAGGGCTTAAATCCCCTAGTTACAATGAGCAGTTCTTC. This codes for CATRGLKSPSYNEQFF.